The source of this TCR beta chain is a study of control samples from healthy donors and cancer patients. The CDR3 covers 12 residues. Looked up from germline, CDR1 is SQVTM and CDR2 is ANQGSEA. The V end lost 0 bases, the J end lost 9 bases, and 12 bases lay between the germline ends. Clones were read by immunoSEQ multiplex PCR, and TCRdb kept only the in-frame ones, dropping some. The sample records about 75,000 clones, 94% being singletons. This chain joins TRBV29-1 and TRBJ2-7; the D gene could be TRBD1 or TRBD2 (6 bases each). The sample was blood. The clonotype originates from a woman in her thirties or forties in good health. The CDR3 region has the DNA TGCAGCGTTGAAGATCGAGGGGGAGGGCAGTACTTC. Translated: CSVEDRGGGQYF.